These T cell receptor beta chains were read from a single sample in a study of cytomegalovirus exposure and HLA in healthy donors. The repertoire was sequenced with immunoSEQ multiplex PCR; TCRdb's copy has only in-frame clones and lacks some. The sample lists some 140,000 clones, roughly three quarters occurring once. The material sequenced was PBMCs. Receptors originate from a woman aged 60-75 years in good health and CMV-seronegative. The CDR3 runs from the conserved cysteine through the conserved F or W. D genes are given only for firm matches. A clone size is listed for some rows: how often the clone was seen (once, few, many), or a class if it is expanded.

j_gene: TRBJ2-1; v_gene: TRBV2; d_gene: TRBD2; abundance: -; CDR3aa: CASSARGGTLYNEQFF; CDR3nt: TGTGCCAGCAGCGCCCGCGGGGGGACACTCTACAATGAGCAGTTCTTC
j_gene: TRBJ2-7; v_gene: TRBV6-6; d_gene: -; abundance: -; CDR3aa: CASSPRGAAYEQYF; CDR3nt: TGTGCCAGCAGTCCCCGGGGGGCAGCCTACGAGCAGTACTTC
j_gene: TRBJ2-7; v_gene: TRBV27; d_gene: -; abundance: -; CDR3aa: CASSLVRGFHEQYF; CDR3nt: TGTGCCAGCAGTTTGGTTAGGGGGTTCCACGAGCAGTACTTC
j_gene: TRBJ2-3; v_gene: TRBV10-3; d_gene: TRBD1; abundance: -; CDR3aa: CATSTGGTDTQYF; CDR3nt: TGTGCCACCTCGACAGGGGGCACAGATACGCAGTATTTT
j_gene: TRBJ2-7; v_gene: TRBV27; d_gene: -; abundance: -; CDR3aa: CASSLSTPGYEQYF; CDR3nt: TGTGCCAGCAGTTTATCGACCCCAGGCTACGAGCAGTACTTC
j_gene: TRBJ1-3; v_gene: TRBV15; d_gene: -; abundance: -; CDR3aa: CATSTDRSTGNTIYF; CDR3nt: TGTGCCACCAGCACAGACAGATCAACTGGAAACACCATATATTTT
j_gene: TRBJ1-2; v_gene: TRBV28; d_gene: -; abundance: -; CDR3aa: CASSSGRGWFGYTF; CDR3nt: TGTGCCAGCAGTTCGGGCAGGGGTTGGTTTGGCTACACCTTC
j_gene: TRBJ2-5; v_gene: TRBV10-1; d_gene: -; abundance: -; CDR3aa: CASQGGTQETQYF; CDR3nt: TGCGCCAGCCAAGGGGGAACCCAAGAGACCCAGTACTTC
j_gene: TRBJ2-5; v_gene: TRBV10-3; d_gene: TRBD2; abundance: -; CDR3aa: CAISAAQLVSGDGQETQYF; CDR3nt: TGTGCCATCAGTGCCGCTCAGTTAGTTAGCGGGGACGGACAAGAGACCCAGTACTTC
j_gene: TRBJ1-2; v_gene: TRBV2; d_gene: -; abundance: -; CDR3aa: CASSEAHNGYTF; CDR3nt: TGTGCCAGCAGTGAAGCGCACAACGGCTACACCTTC
j_gene: TRBJ2-5; v_gene: TRBV5-8; d_gene: TRBD2; abundance: -; CDR3aa: CAHSRGFGETQYF; CDR3nt: TGTGCCCACTCGCGGGGGTTCGGAGAGACCCAGTACTTC
j_gene: TRBJ2-1; v_gene: TRBV6-5; d_gene: -; abundance: -; CDR3aa: CASSYSVDSRSEQFF; CDR3nt: TGTGCCAGCAGTTACTCTGTGGACTCTCGGAGTGAGCAGTTCTTC
j_gene: TRBJ2-2; v_gene: TRBV2; d_gene: TRBD2; abundance: -; CDR3aa: CASSPEVVAGSTGELFF; CDR3nt: TGTGCCAGCAGTCCTGAGGTGGTAGCGGGATCCACCGGGGAGCTGTTTTTT
j_gene: TRBJ2-3; v_gene: TRBV5-1; d_gene: TRBD1; abundance: few; CDR3aa: CASSFGQVGTDTQYF; CDR3nt: TGCGCCAGCAGCTTTGGACAGGTCGGCACAGATACGCAGTATTTT
j_gene: TRBJ1-3; v_gene: TRBV5-1; d_gene: TRBD1; abundance: -; CDR3aa: CASSLEATGPGNTIYF; CDR3nt: TGCGCCAGCAGCCTGGAAGCGACAGGGCCTGGAAACACCATATATTTT
j_gene: TRBJ1-2; v_gene: TRBV20-1; d_gene: -; abundance: few; CDR3aa: CSGTENYGYTF; CDR3nt: TGCAGTGGAACAGAGAACTATGGCTACACCTTC
j_gene: TRBJ2-2; v_gene: TRBV29-1; d_gene: -; abundance: -; CDR3aa: CSVGGRGRGTGELFF; CDR3nt: TGCAGCGTGGGGGGGCGTGGGCGTGGGACCGGGGAGCTGTTTTTT
j_gene: TRBJ1-5; v_gene: TRBV7-9; d_gene: -; abundance: -; CDR3aa: CSSSTFGRGDSNQPQHF; CDR3nt: TGTTCCAGCAGCACCTTTGGACGGGGGGATAGCAATCAGCCCCAGCATTTT
j_gene: TRBJ2-3; v_gene: TRBV6-1; d_gene: TRBD1; abundance: -; CDR3aa: CASRTGGLTDTQYF; CDR3nt: TGTGCCAGCAGGACAGGGGGGCTCACAGATACGCAGTATTTT
j_gene: TRBJ2-2; v_gene: TRBV6-1; d_gene: TRBD2; abundance: -; CDR3aa: CASNLAGLNTGELFF; CDR3nt: TGTGCCAGCAATCTAGCGGGGTTAAACACCGGGGAGCTGTTTTTT
j_gene: TRBJ2-3; v_gene: TRBV5-4; d_gene: -; abundance: -; CDR3aa: CASSLDQGGDTQYF; CDR3nt: TGTGCCAGCAGTTTGGACCAGGGGGGTGATACGCAGTATTTT
j_gene: TRBJ2-2; v_gene: TRBV5-1; d_gene: TRBD1; abundance: -; CDR3aa: CASGPNAGTGYTGELFF; CDR3nt: TGCGCCAGCGGACCTAACGCCGGGACAGGGTACACCGGGGAGCTGTTTTTT
j_gene: TRBJ2-3; v_gene: TRBV11-2; d_gene: -; abundance: -; CDR3aa: CASSLEQGSDTQYF; CDR3nt: TGTGCCAGCAGCTTAGAACAGGGCTCGGATACGCAGTATTTT
j_gene: TRBJ2-2; v_gene: TRBV11-3; d_gene: TRBD1; abundance: -; CDR3aa: CASSLTGFIGELFF; CDR3nt: TGTGCCAGCAGCCTGACAGGGTTTATCGGGGAGCTGTTTTTT
j_gene: TRBJ1-5; v_gene: TRBV4-1; d_gene: -; abundance: few; CDR3aa: CASSPQSGTNQPQHF; CDR3nt: TGCGCCAGCAGCCCTCAGTCAGGCACCAATCAGCCCCAGCATTTT
j_gene: TRBJ1-2; v_gene: TRBV4-1; d_gene: -; abundance: -; CDR3aa: CASSQDDRSKLSSGYTF; CDR3nt: TGCGCCAGCAGCCAAGATGACAGGAGTAAACTTTCGAGCGGCTACACCTTC
j_gene: TRBJ2-3; v_gene: TRBV18; d_gene: TRBD2; abundance: once; CDR3aa: CASSPTLAGGRATDTQYF; CDR3nt: TGTGCCAGCTCACCCACTCTAGCGGGAGGACGAGCGACAGATACGCAGTATTTT
j_gene: TRBJ1-1; v_gene: TRBV7-2; d_gene: -; abundance: -; CDR3aa: CASSLTGTEAFF; CDR3nt: TGTGCCAGCAGCTTAACCGGGACTGAAGCTTTCTTT
j_gene: TRBJ2-3; v_gene: TRBV7-9; d_gene: -; abundance: -; CDR3aa: CASSLAGAGTDTQYF; CDR3nt: TGTGCCAGCAGCTTAGCTGGAGCCGGCACAGATACGCAGTATTTT
j_gene: TRBJ2-5; v_gene: TRBV10-2; d_gene: -; abundance: -; CDR3aa: CTSSEPGWDQETQYF; CDR3nt: TGCACCAGCAGTGAGCCAGGATGGGACCAAGAGACCCAGTACTTC
j_gene: TRBJ1-4; v_gene: TRBV18; d_gene: TRBD1; abundance: -; CDR3aa: CASSPTSGGGAGEKLFF; CDR3nt: TGTGCCAGCTCACCCACTTCCGGAGGGGGCGCTGGGGAAAAACTGTTTTTT
j_gene: TRBJ2-1; v_gene: TRBV19; d_gene: TRBD2; abundance: -; CDR3aa: CASSTLLAAFNNEQFF; CDR3nt: TGTGCCAGTAGTACCCTACTAGCGGCCTTCAACAATGAGCAGTTCTTC
j_gene: TRBJ1-5; v_gene: TRBV19; d_gene: -; abundance: -; CDR3aa: CASEVFRGSNQPQHF; CDR3nt: TGTGCCAGCGAGGTTTTTAGGGGTTCCAATCAGCCCCAGCATTTT
j_gene: TRBJ2-7; v_gene: TRBV5-1; d_gene: -; abundance: -; CDR3aa: CASSPEGAGEQYF; CDR3nt: TGCGCCAGCAGCCCTGAAGGAGCGGGCGAGCAGTACTTC
j_gene: TRBJ2-7; v_gene: TRBV6-5; d_gene: TRBD2; abundance: -; CDR3aa: CASSYSAGGLREQYF; CDR3nt: TGTGCCAGCAGTTACTCGGCGGGGGGGCTGAGGGAGCAGTACTTC
j_gene: TRBJ2-3; v_gene: TRBV9; d_gene: -; abundance: -; CDR3aa: CASSPRLAVDTQYF; CDR3nt: TGTGCCAGCAGCCCTCGACTGGCGGTAGATACGCAGTATTTT
j_gene: TRBJ2-1; v_gene: TRBV15; d_gene: TRBD2; abundance: -; CDR3aa: CATSRDGLAGYNEQFF; CDR3nt: TGTGCCACCAGCAGAGACGGACTAGCGGGGTACAATGAGCAGTTCTTC
j_gene: TRBJ1-1; v_gene: TRBV29-1; d_gene: -; abundance: few; CDR3aa: CSVEVGGNTEAFF; CDR3nt: TGCAGCGTTGAAGTCGGAGGGAACACTGAAGCTTTCTTT
j_gene: TRBJ2-7; v_gene: TRBV14; d_gene: TRBD1; abundance: -; CDR3aa: CASSQEVRTGVREQYF; CDR3nt: TGTGCCAGCAGCCAAGAAGTTAGGACAGGTGTCCGCGAGCAGTACTTC
j_gene: TRBJ2-1; v_gene: TRBV7-2; d_gene: TRBD2; abundance: -; CDR3aa: CASSLASGGAGISYNEQFF; CDR3nt: TGTGCCAGCAGCTTAGCTAGCGGGGGAGCTGGGATCTCCTACAATGAGCAGTTCTTC
j_gene: TRBJ2-7; v_gene: TRBV5-1; d_gene: -; abundance: few; CDR3aa: CASSLVGGSYEQYF; CDR3nt: TGCGCCAGCAGCTTGGTTGGAGGCTCCTACGAGCAGTACTTC
j_gene: TRBJ1-1; v_gene: TRBV9; d_gene: -; abundance: -; CDR3aa: CASSASGLEAFF; CDR3nt: TGTGCCAGCAGCGCATCGGGACTTGAAGCTTTCTTT
j_gene: TRBJ1-2; v_gene: TRBV7-2; d_gene: TRBD1; abundance: -; CDR3aa: CASSSPTGGIANYGYTF; CDR3nt: TGTGCCAGCAGCTCTCCGACAGGGGGCATCGCTAACTATGGCTACACCTTC
j_gene: TRBJ1-6; v_gene: TRBV11-1; d_gene: -; abundance: few; CDR3aa: CASSTATGRSYNSPLHF; CDR3nt: TGTGCCAGCAGCACTGCGACAGGCCGCTCCTATAATTCACCCCTCCACTTT
j_gene: TRBJ2-7; v_gene: TRBV27; d_gene: -; abundance: -; CDR3aa: CASSQQGPDSYEQYF; CDR3nt: TGTGCCAGCAGCCAGCAGGGGCCCGACTCCTACGAGCAGTACTTC
j_gene: TRBJ1-5; v_gene: TRBV28; d_gene: -; abundance: few; CDR3aa: CASSRDGGSNQPQHF; CDR3nt: TGTGCCAGCAGTAGAGATGGAGGGAGCAATCAGCCCCAGCATTTT
j_gene: TRBJ1-1; v_gene: TRBV5-1; d_gene: TRBD1; abundance: -; CDR3aa: CASSADRGLNTEAFF; CDR3nt: TGCGCCAGCAGCGCCGACAGGGGTCTGAACACTGAAGCTTTCTTT
j_gene: TRBJ2-2; v_gene: TRBV5-4; d_gene: -; abundance: -; CDR3aa: CASSSAGATGELFF; CDR3nt: TGTGCCAGCAGCTCTGCAGGGGCCACCGGGGAGCTGTTTTTT
j_gene: TRBJ2-1; v_gene: TRBV19; d_gene: TRBD2; abundance: -; CDR3aa: CASRGGGGFSSYNEQFF; CDR3nt: TGTGCCAGTAGGGGCGGGGGGGGCTTTAGCTCCTACAATGAGCAGTTCTTC